These 18 T cell receptor beta chains were all obtained from the same sample, sequenced in a study of identical twins. A single record per CDR3 protein comes from TCRdb applying MiXCR to the 5' RACE reads. The table lists around 490,000 distinct CDR3 sequences, more than 20% of them singletons, with roughly 0.5% in the top ten. This same sample was also taken into another study, of yellow fever vaccine responses in identical twins.

Material for sequencing was CD4+ T cells sorted from blood. The source is a woman under 30 in good health.

This clonotype was recorded a few times. The CDR3 loop reads CASSPTGLGGYTF. The CDR3 DNA is TGTGCCAGCAGCCCAACGGGCCTCGGGGGCTACACCTTC. The V call is TRBV7-8, the J call TRBJ1-2; D remains unclear. CDR3 length equals 13 residues. The V end lost 5 bases, the J end lost 8 bases, and 15 bases lay between the germline ends. Germline values: CDR1 SGHVS, CDR2 FQNEAQ.

A few counts support this clonotype. This chain joins TRBV7-9 and TRBJ2-2; the D gene is possibly TRBD1 (5 bases). The germline V gene encodes CDR1 SEHNR and CDR2 FQNEAQ (reference sequence). V lost 5 bases and J 7 bases, leaving 11 bases between the germline ends. The CDR3 contains 13 residues. CDR3 nucleotides: TGTGCCAGCAGCCTGGGGCCGGGCGGGGAGCTGTTTTTT. Translation gives CASSLGPGGELFF.

The chain couples TRBV2 to TRBJ2-7; 8 bases align to TRBD2. CDR1 is SNHLY and CDR2 is FYNNEI in the germline V gene. The J segment lost 0 bases and the V segment lost 4 bases, leaving 5 bases of the junction unmatched. CDR3 length equals 15 residues. In nucleotides, the CDR3 is TGTGCCAGCAGTGTTCCTAGCGGGTACTCCTACGAGCAGTACTTC. The encoded protein is CASSVPSGYSYEQYF. Full variable domain (missing parts from reference TRBV2 and TRBJ2-7): EPEVTQTPSHQVTQMGQEVILRCVPISNHLYFYWYRQILGQKVEFLVSFYNNEISEKSEIFDDQFSVERPDGSNFTLKIRSTKLEDSAMYFCASSVPSGYSYEQYFGPGTRLTVT.

This clonotype has at least ten counts. The CDR3, as DNA: TGTGCCACCCGGGACAGGGTTGGGACCGGGGAGCTGTTTTTT. It encodes CATRDRVGTGELFF. The chain joins TRBV24-1 to TRBJ2-2, with 9 bases identical to TRBD1. Per the germline V gene, CDR1 is KGHDR and CDR2 is SFDVKD. V lost 9 bases, J lost 5 bases, and 6 bases stayed unmatched. This CDR3 has 14 amino acids.

V usage is TRBV2 and J usage is TRBJ2-2; 7 bases align to TRBD1. The CDR3 length is 13 residues. Germline V gene lookup returns CDR1 SNHLY and CDR2 FYNNEI. The V gene end was trimmed by 7 bases and the J gene end by 3 bases; junction bases not matched to a gene: 2. In nucleotides, the CDR3 is TGTGCCAGCAAGCAGGGGGACACCGGGGAGCTGTTTTTT. Encoded protein: CASKQGDTGELFF. The full variable domain, rest sourced from reference TRBV2 and TRBJ2-2, is EPEVTQTPSHQVTQMGQEVILRCVPISNHLYFYWYRQILGQKVEFLVSFYNNEISEKSEIFDDQFSVERPDGSNFTLKIRSTKLEDSAMYFCASKQGDTGELFFGEGSRLTVL.

This clonotype has more than one count but fewer than ten. The chain recombines TRBV5-1 with TRBJ1-2; unclear D gene. This CDR3 comprises 15 residues. Per germline, CDR1 SGHRS and CDR2 YFSETQ. V was clipped by 4 bases and J by 3 bases, with 16 bases between them. CDR3: CASSLSTLADYGYTF. The CDR3 coding sequence is TGCGCCAGCAGCCTTTCGACCCTGGCGGACTATGGCTACACCTTC.

This clonotype came up a few times. J is TRBJ2-1 and V is TRBV5-1; D gene unclear. This CDR3 is 13 amino acids long. The ends were cut back, 0 bases at V and 10 bases at J, with 11 bases in the middle. CDR1 is SGHRS and CDR2 is YFSETQ in the germline V gene. The CDR3 is CASSLVQDGEQFF. The CDR3 region has the DNA TGCGCCAGCAGCTTGGTGCAGGATGGGGAGCAGTTCTTC.

This clonotype was picked up a small number of times. The V call is TRBV9, the J call TRBJ2-2; tentatively, D is TRBD1 or TRBD2 (5 bases each). Per germline, CDR1 SGDLS and CDR2 YYNGEE. The ends were cut back, 2 bases at V and 7 bases at J, with 18 bases in the middle. This CDR3 contains 16 residues. CDR3 DNA sequence: TGTGCCAGCAGCGTTCGGGGCAGGGTAGACGGCGGGGAGCTGTTTTTT. It encodes CASSVRGRVDGGELFF.

In this sample, this clonotype turned up a few times. V is TRBV10-3 and J is TRBJ2-1, with D perhaps matching TRBD2 (6 bases). This CDR3 is built from 13 residues. CDR1 and CDR2 from the germline V gene are ENHRY and SYGVKD. Trimming left V 5 bases short and J 9 bases short, with 14 bases between. The CDR3 is CAISRLGMGEQFF. As DNA, the CDR3 is TGTGCCATCAGTAGACTAGGGATGGGTGAGCAGTTCTTC.

A few counts support this clonotype. This chain connects TRBV2 to TRBJ2-7, with D possibly TRBD1 on 6 matching bases. The V gene lost 5 bases and the J gene lost 1 base, with 12 bases spanning the gap. CDR3 size: 14 residues. The germline V gene encodes CDR1 SNHLY and CDR2 FYNNEI. This CDR3 is CASSQSQGSYEQYF. In DNA form, the CDR3 reads TGTGCCAGCAGTCAATCACAGGGTTCCTACGAGCAGTACTTC.

This clonotype was detected a few times. The rearrangement uses TRBV2 and TRBJ2-5; TRBD1 aligns across 7 bases. Germline loops: CDR1 SNHLY, CDR2 FYNNEI. Losses at the gene ends were 5 bases for V and 8 bases for J; bases not matched to a gene: 11. The CDR3 sequence is 14 residues long. The chain's CDR3 is CASSPQTGRPTQYF. The CDR3 DNA reads as TGTGCCAGCAGTCCCCAGACAGGGAGACCCACCCAGTACTTC.

This clonotype has more than one count but fewer than ten. The chain uses TRBV7-9 and TRBJ2-7; D gene uncertain. Germline V lookup: CDR1 SEHNR, CDR2 FQNEAQ (reference sequence). CDR3 length: 16 residues. V lost 1 base and J 2 bases, leaving 15 bases between the germline ends. The CDR3 loop reads CASSLGAGITTYEQYF. The CDR3 DNA reads TGTGCCAGCAGCTTAGGCGCTGGAATCACGACCTACGAGCAGTACTTC.

The sample holds a few counts of this clonotype. This chain connects TRBV6-5 to TRBJ1-4, with D perhaps TRBD1 (6 bases). CDR3 length equals 17 residues. The germline V gene encodes CDR1 MNHEY and CDR2 SVGAGI. Trimming pared 0 bases from V and 7 bases from J, leaving 18 bases between. The CDR3 region is CASSYSSLPRGSEKLFF. In DNA form, the CDR3 reads TGTGCCAGCAGTTACTCGAGTCTCCCCAGGGGTTCTGAAAAACTGTTTTTT.

The V call is TRBV9, the J call TRBJ2-2; D gene ambiguous. V dropped 0 bases and J dropped 6 bases, with 18 bases sitting between them. The CDR3 consists of 17 residues. From germline, CDR1 is SGDLS and CDR2 YYNGEE. CDR3 coding DNA: TGTGCCAGCAGCGTAGGGTCCTCACCCCTAGTGGCCGGGGAGCTGTTTTTT. This codes for CASSVGSSPLVAGELFF. Drawing the rest from reference TRBV9 and TRBJ2-2, the complete variable domain is DSGVTQTPKHLITATGQRVTLRCSPRSGDLSVYWYQQSLDQGLQFLIQYYNGEERAKGNILERFSAQQFPDLHSELNLSSLELGDSALYFCASSVGSSPLVAGELFFGEGSRLTVL.

This clonotype was observed a few times. The V call is TRBV15, the J call TRBJ1-1; 9 nucleotides line up with TRBD1. Germline assignment: CDR1 LNHNV and CDR2 YYDKDF (reference sequence). Trimming cost V 1 base and J 4 bases; bases outside gene matches: 7. The CDR3 is made up of 16 amino acids. CDR3 sequence: CATSRGDRVAGTEAFF. The DNA for the CDR3 is TGTGCCACCAGCAGAGGGGACAGGGTGGCGGGCACTGAAGCTTTCTTT.

V gene TRBV7-9 combines with J gene TRBJ2-2, with 7 bases lining up with TRBD2. The CDR3 contains 16 residues. Germline V CDR1 and CDR2: SEHNR, FQNEAQ (reference sequence). Trimming at V came to 2 bases and at J to 4 bases, leaving 7 bases not matched to a gene. The CDR3 coding sequence is TGTGCCAGCAGCTTAATTGCGGGAGTGGGCACCGGGGAGCTGTTTTTT. Residues: CASSLIAGVGTGELFF.

This chain connects TRBV5-6 to TRBJ2-5; D not certain. The CDR3 runs 14 residues. V was cut by 3 bases and J by 5 bases, with 14 bases left in between. The germline gives CDR1 SGHDT, CDR2 YYEEEE. CDR3 nucleotide sequence: TGTGCCAGCAGCTACTGGCAGTCCGAGGAGACCCAGTACTTC. This sequence encodes CASSYWQSEETQYF.

This clonotype has just a few counts. The chain is built from TRBV2 and TRBJ2-7; D may be TRBD1 (6 bases). Deletions cut 0 bases from V and 2 bases from J, with 8 bases between. CDR3 length equals 14 residues. Germline V gene data show CDR1 as SNHLY and CDR2 as FYNNEI. CDR3 in amino acids: CASSEAQGPYEQYV. The CDR3 nucleotides read TGTGCCAGCAGTGAAGCCCAGGGGCCCTACGAGCAGTACGTC.